The 15 T cell receptor beta chains below all came from one sample that was sequenced in a study of blood T cell repertoires in COVID-19. Only in-frame clones appear in the TCRdb table, and some are missing; sequencing was by immunoSEQ multiplex PCR. This repertoire shows 180,000 or so clones, 90% found once; its top ten account for 0.62%. Sequenced input: peripheral blood. The source of these receptors is a man aged 45 to 65 with acute or convalescent COVID-19.

This chain uses TRBV20-1 with TRBJ2-3; TRBD2 matches at 10 bases. Germline CDR1 is DFQATT and CDR2 is SNEGSKA (reference sequence). This CDR3 is built from 19 residues. V gave up 3 bases and J gave up 1 base; unmatched junction bases: 16. The CDR3 spells CSASLNSGRYIGRTDTQYF. CDR3 nucleotide sequence: TGCAGTGCTAGTCTTAATAGCGGGAGGTACATTGGTCGCACAGATACGCAGTATTTT.

This chain joins TRBV28 and TRBJ1-2; D possibly corresponds to TRBD1 (6 bases). Trimming left V 7 bases short and J 2 bases short, with 8 bases between. The length of the CDR3 is 12 residues. Per the germline V gene, CDR1 is MDHEN and CDR2 is SYDVKM. CDR3 nucleotides: TGTGCCAGCAAGCAGGGGAACTATGGCTACACCTTC. Amino acid sequence: CASKQGNYGYTF.

This clone appeared once. CDR3 region: CASSESTGGYTF. The CDR3 bases are TGTGCCAGCAGTGAATCTACAGGAGGCTACACCTTC. This sequence joins TRBV25-1 and TRBJ1-2; D might be TRBD1 (5 bases). This CDR3 spans 12 amino acids. Germline-derived CDR1 and CDR2 are MGHDK and SYGVNS. V gave up 1 base and J gave up 8 bases, with 8 bases separating them.

The chain carries TRBV25-1 and TRBJ2-1; D gene unclear. Germline V gene lookup returns CDR1 MGHDK and CDR2 SYGVNS. The CDR3 length is 13 residues. V lost 2 bases and J 5 bases, leaving 7 bases between the germline ends. The CDR3 sequence is CASSETNNNEQFF. The CDR3 nucleotides are TGTGCCAGCAGTGAAACAAACAACAATGAGCAGTTCTTC. Full variable domain (rest looked up from reference TRBV25-1 and TRBJ2-1): EADIYQTPRYLVIGTGKKITLECSQTMGHDKMYWYQQDPGMELHLIHYSYGVNSTEKGDLSSESTVSRIRTEHFPLTLESARPSHTSQYLCASSETNNNEQFFGPGTRLTVL.

This clone was detected once. This chain connects TRBV5-5 to TRBJ2-3; possible D gene TRBD2, 5 bases. Germline lookup yields CDR1 SGHKS and CDR2 YYEKEE (reference sequence). The CDR3 contains 14 residues. The V gene lost 3 bases and the J gene lost 0 bases, with 8 bases spanning the gap. The CDR3 protein is CASSSRTSTDTQYF. In nucleotides, the CDR3 is TGTGCCAGCAGCTCCCGGACTAGCACAGATACGCAGTATTTT.

The chain employs TRBV6-5 and TRBJ1-1, with 10 bases that match TRBD1. The trim removed 4 bases at V and 0 bases at J, leaving 2 bases unmatched. Germline CDR1 reads MNHEY; CDR2 reads SVGAGI. The CDR3 is 15 amino acids. In DNA form, the CDR3 reads TGTGCCAGCAGTTGGACAGGGGGACTGAACACTGAAGCTTTCTTT. This encodes CASSWTGGLNTEAFF.

The rearrangement links TRBV6-5 to TRBJ1-5; tentative D call: TRBD1 (5 bases). V dropped 0 bases and J dropped 3 bases, with 9 bases sitting between them. This CDR3 is built from 15 residues. Germline-derived CDR1 and CDR2 are MNHEY and SVGAGI. CDR3 in amino acids: CASSYSWGVNQPQHF. CDR3 in DNA: TGTGCCAGCAGTTACTCGTGGGGGGTCAATCAGCCCCAGCATTTT.

This clone was seen a single time. This chain links TRBV11-1 with TRBJ1-1; D is ambiguous. Trimming took off 3 bases at V and 1 base at J, with 9 bases between the two ends. Germline loops: CDR1 SGHAT, CDR2 FQDESV (reference sequence). The CDR3 runs to 14 residues. The CDR3 spells CASSFLQQNTEAFF. Written as DNA, the CDR3 is TGTGCCAGCAGCTTTTTACAGCAGAACACTGAAGCTTTCTTT.

The chain recombines TRBV27 with TRBJ1-5, with D maybe TRBD1 (6 bases). Germline loops: CDR1 MNHEY, CDR2 SMNVEV (reference sequence). Trimming left V 5 bases short and J 3 bases short, with 20 bases between. The CDR3 loop spans 17 amino acids. CDR3 DNA sequence: TGTGCCAGCAGTCGGGGGGGGGCCAGGGAGGACAATCAGCCCCAGCATTTT. As protein: CASSRGGAREDNQPQHF.

This clone came up a few times. The V call is TRBV6-5, the J call TRBJ2-3, with 9 nucleotides matching TRBD1. Trimming cost V 6 bases and J 6 bases; bases outside gene matches: 7. Germline-derived CDR1 and CDR2 are MNHEY and SVGAGI. This CDR3 comprises 14 residues. The CDR3 nucleotides read TGTGCCAGCAGAAGACAGGGGGAAGGGGATACGCAGTATTTT. This sequence encodes CASRRQGEGDTQYF.

This clone appeared a single time. The chain recombines TRBV28 with TRBJ1-1; 7 bases are shared with TRBD1. V lost 6 bases to trimming and J lost 3 bases; unmatched junction nucleotides: 13. The CDR3 runs to 16 residues. CDR1 and CDR2 (germline): MDHEN, SYDVKM. The DNA of the CDR3 is TGTGCCAGCAGCAAGACAGGGCCGGGAATGGACACTGAAGCTTTCTTT. Protein product: CASSKTGPGMDTEAFF.

J is TRBJ1-1 and V is TRBV9; D perhaps matches TRBD1 (6 bases). The CDR3 extends over 14 amino acids. Looked up from germline, CDR1 is SGDLS and CDR2 is YYNGEE. Trimming stripped 0 bases from V and 4 bases from J, with 10 bases between. The CDR3 DNA reads as TGTGCCAGCAGCGTAGCGGCAGGGGCCACTGAAGCTTTCTTT. It encodes CASSVAAGATEAFF.

The chain carries TRBV3-1 (or the pseudogene TRBV3-2) and TRBJ1-2; D gene unclear. CDR1 and CDR2 (germline): LGHDT, YNNKEL (reference sequence). Trimming removed 0 bases at V and 5 bases at J, with 7 bases between. The CDR3 is 13 amino acids. The DNA for the CDR3 is TGTGCCAGCAGCCAAGACCAGTCTTATGGCTACACCTTC. Its protein is CASSQDQSYGYTF.

The chain recombines TRBV3-1 (or the pseudogene TRBV3-2) with TRBJ1-6, with no clear D. Germline V gives CDR1 LGHDT, CDR2 YNNKEL (reference sequence). Trimming shortened V by 1 base and J by 6 bases, and 10 bases separated the two germline ends. CDR3 length equals 15 residues. Written as DNA, the CDR3 is TGTGCCAGCAGCCAAGTCTACAGCCTTAATTCACCCCTCCACTTT. Its protein product is CASSQVYSLNSPLHF.

This chain links TRBV10-3 with TRBJ1-6; D gene uncertain. The CDR3 spans 12 residues. Between the trimmed V and J ends, which lost 2 bases and 9 bases, there was a span of 5 bases. CDR1 is ENHRY and CDR2 is SYGVKD in the germline V gene. The CDR3 DNA follows: TGTGCCATCAGTGAGGTCGGTTCACCCCTCCACTTT. The encoded protein is CAISEVGSPLHF.